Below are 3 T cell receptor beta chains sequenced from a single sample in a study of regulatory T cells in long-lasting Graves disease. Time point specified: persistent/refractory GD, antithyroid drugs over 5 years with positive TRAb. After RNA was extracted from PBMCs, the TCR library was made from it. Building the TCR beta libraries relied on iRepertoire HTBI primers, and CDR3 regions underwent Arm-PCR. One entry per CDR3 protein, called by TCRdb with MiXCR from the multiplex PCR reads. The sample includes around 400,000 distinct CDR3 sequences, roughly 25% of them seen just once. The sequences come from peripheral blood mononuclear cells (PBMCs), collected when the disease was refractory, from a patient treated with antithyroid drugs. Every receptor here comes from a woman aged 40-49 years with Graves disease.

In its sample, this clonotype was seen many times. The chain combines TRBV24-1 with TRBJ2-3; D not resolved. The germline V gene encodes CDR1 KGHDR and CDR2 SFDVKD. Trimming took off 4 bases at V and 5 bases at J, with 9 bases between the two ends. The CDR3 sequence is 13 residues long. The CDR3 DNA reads TGTGCCACCAGTGACTCTCTCATAGATACGCAGTATTTT. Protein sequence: CATSDSLIDTQYF.

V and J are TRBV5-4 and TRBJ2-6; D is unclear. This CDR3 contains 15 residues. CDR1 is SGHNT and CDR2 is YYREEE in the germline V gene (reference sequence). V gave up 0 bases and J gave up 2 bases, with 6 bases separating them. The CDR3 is CASSLAGTGANVLTF. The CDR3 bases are TGTGCCAGCAGCTTGGCAGGAACTGGGGCCAACGTCCTGACTTTC.

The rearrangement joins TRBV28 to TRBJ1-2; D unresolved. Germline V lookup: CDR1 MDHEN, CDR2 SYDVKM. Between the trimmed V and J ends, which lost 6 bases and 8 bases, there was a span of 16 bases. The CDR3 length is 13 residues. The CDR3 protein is CASRSTGGHGYTF. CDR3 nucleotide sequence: TGTGCCAGCAGATCAACCGGCGGGCACGGCTACACCTTC.